This T cell receptor (beta chain) originates from a study of blood T cell repertoires in COVID-19. Profiled with immunoSEQ multiplex PCR; TCRdb holds only in-frame clones, not every one. The sample has hundreds of thousands of clones; more than 65% are singletons. V lost 4 bases, J lost 3 bases, and 9 bases stayed unmatched. The CDR3 covers 15 residues. Germline-derived CDR1 and CDR2 are SGHKS and YYEKEE (reference sequence). The chain joins TRBV5-5 to TRBJ1-2; 7 bases agree with TRBD1. The TCR comes from a woman aged 80 or over with acute or convalescent COVID-19. Sequencing used peripheral blood. This CDR3 reads CASSTTGDPDYGYTF. CDR3 in DNA: TGTGCCAGCAGCACAACAGGGGATCCTGACTATGGCTACACCTTC.